The rows below give T cell receptor beta chains drawn from one sample of a study of OX40 agonist ivuxolimab in advanced cancers. Sequencing was performed with immunoSEQ multiplex PCR; in TCRdb, only in-frame clones are kept and a portion is missing. The table includes 31,000 or so clones, approximately 88% detected once. The specimen was CD4+ or CD8+ T cells sorted from blood, collected in a trial of the OX40 agonist ivuxolimab. The receptor set was obtained from an adult with an advanced solid tumor such as melanoma, head and neck, liver or kidney cancer. Both conserved end residues are part of each CDR3. The order of the fields is D gene, V gene, J gene, clone size, CDR3 protein, CDR3 DNA. The D gene is left open where the match is weak. A row's size may be missing; if present it is once, few, many or a size class.

d_gene: TRBD2
v_gene: TRBV5-6
j_gene: TRBJ2-7
abundance: NA
CDR3aa: CASSSGRVPLHEQYF
CDR3nt: TGTGCCAGCAGCTCTGGGAGGGTCCCGCTCCACGAGCAGTACTTC

d_gene: NA
v_gene: TRBV29-1
j_gene: TRBJ1-3
abundance: NA
CDR3aa: CSVGARGNTIYF
CDR3nt: TGCAGCGTTGGCGCACGCGGAAACACCATATATTTT

d_gene: NA
v_gene: TRBV7-6
j_gene: TRBJ2-7
abundance: NA
CDR3aa: CASSRGRGAQTYEQYF
CDR3nt: TGTGCCAGCAGCCGAGGTAGGGGGGCGCAGACCTACGAGCAGTACTTC

d_gene: NA
v_gene: TRBV5-6
j_gene: TRBJ1-1
abundance: NA
CDR3aa: CASSSTAGADTEAFF
CDR3nt: TGTGCCAGCAGCTCTACAGCGGGGGCGGACACTGAAGCTTTCTTT

d_gene: NA
v_gene: TRBV7-5
j_gene: TRBJ1-1
abundance: NA
CDR3aa: CASSSLYTEAFF
CDR3nt: TGTGCCAGCAGCTCGCTCTACACTGAAGCTTTCTTT

d_gene: TRBD2
v_gene: TRBV4-3
j_gene: TRBJ2-7
abundance: NA
CDR3aa: CASSQERGGTYEQYF
CDR3nt: TGCGCCAGCAGCCAAGAGCGGGGGGGCACCTACGAGCAGTACTTC

d_gene: NA
v_gene: TRBV7-8
j_gene: TRBJ2-2
abundance: NA
CDR3aa: CASSPLGYLTTGELFF
CDR3nt: TGTGCCAGCAGCCCCCTGGGATATTTAACCACCGGGGAGCTGTTTTTT

d_gene: NA
v_gene: TRBV18
j_gene: TRBJ2-4
abundance: NA
CDR3aa: CASSPTGPSKNIQYF
CDR3nt: TGTGCCAGCTCACCGACAGGCCCGTCCAAAAACATTCAGTACTTC

d_gene: NA
v_gene: TRBV28
j_gene: TRBJ2-4
abundance: NA
CDR3aa: CASSLVESTKNIQYF
CDR3nt: TGTGCCAGCAGTTTAGTGGAGTCTACCAAAAACATTCAGTACTTC

d_gene: NA
v_gene: TRBV28
j_gene: TRBJ1-6
abundance: NA
CDR3aa: CASSLRMEINSPLHF
CDR3nt: TGTGCCAGCAGTTTAAGGATGGAGATTAATTCACCCCTCCACTTT

d_gene: NA
v_gene: TRBV27
j_gene: TRBJ2-3
abundance: NA
CDR3aa: CASSPGSTDTQYF
CDR3nt: TGTGCCAGCAGTCCCGGGTCTACAGATACGCAGTATTTT

d_gene: NA
v_gene: TRBV4-2
j_gene: TRBJ2-4
abundance: NA
CDR3aa: CASKWGDIQYF
CDR3nt: TGTGCCAGCAAATGGGGGGACATTCAGTACTTC

d_gene: NA
v_gene: TRBV6-1
j_gene: TRBJ1-1
abundance: NA
CDR3aa: CASSAETDPPANTEAFF
CDR3nt: TGTGCCAGCAGTGCTGAAACTGACCCCCCCGCGAACACTGAAGCTTTCTTT

d_gene: NA
v_gene: TRBV6-5
j_gene: TRBJ2-5
abundance: NA
CDR3aa: CASSLGATQYF
CDR3nt: TGTGCCAGCAGTTTGGGGGCGACCCAGTACTTC

d_gene: TRBD2
v_gene: TRBV6-4
j_gene: TRBJ2-1
abundance: few
CDR3aa: CASSDGTSGSEQFF
CDR3nt: TGTGCCAGCAGTGATGGGACTAGCGGTAGTGAGCAGTTCTTC

d_gene: NA
v_gene: TRBV5-5
j_gene: TRBJ1-6
abundance: few
CDR3aa: CASSLNPAGTASYYNSPLHF
CDR3nt: TGTGCCAGCAGCTTAAACCCGGCCGGCACAGCATCCTACTATAATTCACCCCTCCACTTT

d_gene: TRBD1
v_gene: TRBV28
j_gene: TRBJ1-5
abundance: NA
CDR3aa: CASSLGGQGAVDNQPQHF
CDR3nt: TGTGCCAGCAGTTTAGGGGGACAGGGGGCGGTAGACAATCAGCCCCAGCATTTT

d_gene: NA
v_gene: TRBV9
j_gene: TRBJ1-5
abundance: NA
CDR3aa: CASSVYAGHQPQHF
CDR3nt: TGTGCCAGCAGCGTATATGCCGGTCATCAGCCCCAGCATTTT

d_gene: NA
v_gene: TRBV19
j_gene: TRBJ1-5
abundance: NA
CDR3aa: CASSIVARDDQPQHF
CDR3nt: TGTGCCAGTAGTATAGTAGCCAGGGACGATCAGCCCCAGCATTTT

d_gene: NA
v_gene: TRBV7-2
j_gene: TRBJ1-2
abundance: many
CDR3aa: CASSLANSYGYTF
CDR3nt: TGTGCCAGCAGCTTAGCGAATAGCTATGGCTACACCTTC

d_gene: NA
v_gene: TRBV4-3
j_gene: TRBJ1-1
abundance: NA
CDR3aa: CASSQDLGGRAWIQAFF
CDR3nt: TGCGCCAGCAGCCAAGATCTAGGAGGGAGGGCGTGGATACAAGCTTTCTTT

d_gene: TRBD1
v_gene: TRBV5-4
j_gene: TRBJ2-7
abundance: NA
CDR3aa: CASSQSGTGAYEQYF
CDR3nt: TGCGCCAGCAGCCAATCCGGGACAGGGGCGTACGAGCAGTACTTC